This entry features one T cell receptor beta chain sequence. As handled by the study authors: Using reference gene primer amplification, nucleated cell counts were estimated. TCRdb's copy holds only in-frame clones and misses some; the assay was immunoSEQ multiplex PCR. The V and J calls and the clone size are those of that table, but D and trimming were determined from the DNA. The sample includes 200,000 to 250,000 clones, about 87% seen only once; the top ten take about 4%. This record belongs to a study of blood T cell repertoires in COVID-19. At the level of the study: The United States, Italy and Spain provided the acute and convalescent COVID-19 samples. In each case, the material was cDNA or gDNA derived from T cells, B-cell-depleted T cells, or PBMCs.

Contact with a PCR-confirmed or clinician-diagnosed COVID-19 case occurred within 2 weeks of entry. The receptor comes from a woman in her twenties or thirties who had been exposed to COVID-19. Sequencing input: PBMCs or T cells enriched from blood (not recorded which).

The DNA of the CDR3 is TGTGCCAGCAGCCACGAACTTGGGGAGCGGTATGGCTACACCTTC. Its protein product is CASSHELGERYGYTF. The chain uses TRBV6-2 or TRBV6-3 and TRBJ1-2; D is uncertain. The CDR3 is 15 residues long. Trimming removed 6 bases from V and 5 bases from J, with 19 bases in between. Per the germline V gene, CDR1 is MNHEY and CDR2 is SVGEGT.